The clone carrying this T cell receptor beta chain was observed at least ten times. The sample originates from a study of T cells in Graves' hyperthyroidism and ophthalmopathy. Amplification of TCR beta CDR3 regions used RNA as the template. First-round RT-PCR with HTBI primers amplified the TCR CDR3 region. MiXCR, applied by TCRdb to the multiplex PCR reads, yields one record per CDR3 protein. The data contain about 380,000 distinct CDR3 sequences, roughly 15% of them singletons. The study left out patients who had uncontrolled infection, other autoimmune disease, pregnancy or lactation. Each diagnosis drew on symptoms, thyroxine, TRAb, thyroid ultrasound and orbital computed tomography findings. Out of 8.5 to 10 ml of fresh peripheral blood came the PBMCs. V was trimmed by 6 bases and J by 11 bases, leaving 13 bases between them. CDR1 is LNHNV and CDR2 is YYDKDF in the germline V gene (reference sequence). The CDR3 covers 11 residues.

The TCR sequence derives from a woman in her thirties with Graves' ophthalmopathy. Sequencing used blood. This chain uses TRBV15 with TRBJ1-1; tentative D call: TRBD1 (5 bases). The CDR3 sequence: CATRRQGVAFF. CDR3 DNA sequence: TGTGCCACCAGGAGGCAGGGAGTCGCTTTCTTT.